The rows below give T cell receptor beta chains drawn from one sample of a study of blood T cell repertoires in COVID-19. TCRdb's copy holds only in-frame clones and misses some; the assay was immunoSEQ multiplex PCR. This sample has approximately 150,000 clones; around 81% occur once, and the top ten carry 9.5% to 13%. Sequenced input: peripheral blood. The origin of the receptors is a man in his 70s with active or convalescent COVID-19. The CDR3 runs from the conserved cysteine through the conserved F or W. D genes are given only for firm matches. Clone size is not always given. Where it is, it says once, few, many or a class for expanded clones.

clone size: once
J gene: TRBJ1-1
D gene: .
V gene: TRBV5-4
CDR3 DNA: TGTGCCAGCTCACAGAACACTGAAGCTTTCTTT
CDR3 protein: CASSQNTEAFF

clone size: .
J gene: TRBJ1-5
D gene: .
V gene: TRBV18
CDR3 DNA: TGTGCCAGCTCCCCTACACCGGGGAACAATCAGCCCCAGCATTTT
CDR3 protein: CASSPTPGNNQPQHF

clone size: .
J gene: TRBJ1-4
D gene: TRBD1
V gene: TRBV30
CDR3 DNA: TGTGCCTGGGACCAGGGGGCCATAACAACTAATGAAAAACTGTTTTTT
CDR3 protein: CAWDQGAITTNEKLFF

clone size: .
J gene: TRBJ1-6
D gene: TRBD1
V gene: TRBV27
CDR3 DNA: TGTGCCAGCAGTTTTCGGACAGGGCCGTCCCTTTCCAATTCACCCCTCCACTTT
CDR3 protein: CASSFRTGPSLSNSPLHF

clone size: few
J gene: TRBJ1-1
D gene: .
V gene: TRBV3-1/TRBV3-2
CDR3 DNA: TGTGCCAGCAGCCTGCTGGTGGGGGGTGAAGCTTTCTTT
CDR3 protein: CASSLLVGGEAFF

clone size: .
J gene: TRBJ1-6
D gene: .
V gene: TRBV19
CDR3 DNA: TGTGCCAGTACCGCAGGGAGGAGTAATTCACCCCTCCACTTT
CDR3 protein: CASTAGRSNSPLHF

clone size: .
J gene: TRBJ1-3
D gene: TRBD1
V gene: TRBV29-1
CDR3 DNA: TGCAGCGCAACAGGGGTCGGCTCTGGAAACACCATATATTTT
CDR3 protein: CSATGVGSGNTIYF

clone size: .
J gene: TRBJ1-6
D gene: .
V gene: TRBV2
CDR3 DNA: TGTGCCAGCAGTACCAAATCCGGGGGTTCACCCCTCCACTTT
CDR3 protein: CASSTKSGGSPLHF

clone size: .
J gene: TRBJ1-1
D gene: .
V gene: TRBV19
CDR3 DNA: TGTGCCAGTATCGACAGGTCGAACACTGAAGCTTTCTTT
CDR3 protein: CASIDRSNTEAFF

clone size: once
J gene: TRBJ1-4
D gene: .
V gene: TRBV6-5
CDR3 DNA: TGTGCCAGCAGTTACACAGGGATACCTAATGAAAAACTGTTTTTT
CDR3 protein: CASSYTGIPNEKLFF

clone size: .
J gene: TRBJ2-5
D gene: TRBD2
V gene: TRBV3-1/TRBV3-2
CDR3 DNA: TGTGCCAGCAGCCCATTTCAGCGGGGCCCCTCAGAGACCCAGTACTTC
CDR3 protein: CASSPFQRGPSETQYF

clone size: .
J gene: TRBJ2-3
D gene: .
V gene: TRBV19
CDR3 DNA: TGTGCCAGTAGAAGAGGGACAGATACGCAGTATTTT
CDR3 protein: CASRRGTDTQYF

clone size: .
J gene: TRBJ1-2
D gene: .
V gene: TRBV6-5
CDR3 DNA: TGTGCCAGCAGTTCGTGGGCCTTTAATGGCTACACCTTC
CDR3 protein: CASSSWAFNGYTF

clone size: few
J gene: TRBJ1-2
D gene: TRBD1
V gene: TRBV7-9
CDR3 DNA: TGTGCCAGCAGCCCACGGCAGGGGGCCAACTATGGCTACACCTTC
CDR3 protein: CASSPRQGANYGYTF

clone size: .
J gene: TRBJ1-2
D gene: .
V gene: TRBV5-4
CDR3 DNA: TGTGCCAGCAGCTTGGAAACGGGAGGAGGCTACACCTTC
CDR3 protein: CASSLETGGGYTF

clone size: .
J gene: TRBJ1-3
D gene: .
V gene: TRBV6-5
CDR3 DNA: TGTGCCAGCACCTCGGACTCCTTCGGGGGAAACACCATATATTTT
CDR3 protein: CASTSDSFGGNTIYF

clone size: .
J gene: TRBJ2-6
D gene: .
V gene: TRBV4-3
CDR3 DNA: TGCGCCAGCAGCCAAGAGAGCTGGGGGGGCGGTCCTGGGGCCAACGTCCTGACTTTC
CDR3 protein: CASSQESWGGGPGANVLTF

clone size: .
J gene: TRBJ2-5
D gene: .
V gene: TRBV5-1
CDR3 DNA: TGCGCCAGCAGCTTGATGACTAACCAAGAGACCCAGTACTTC
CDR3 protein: CASSLMTNQETQYF

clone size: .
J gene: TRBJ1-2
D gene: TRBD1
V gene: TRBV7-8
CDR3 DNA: TGTGCCAGCAGCCGCCCCTCCAATACGAACCGGGACAGGGGGCAAAACTACTATGGCTACACCTTC
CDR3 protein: CASSRPSNTNRDRGQNYYGYTF

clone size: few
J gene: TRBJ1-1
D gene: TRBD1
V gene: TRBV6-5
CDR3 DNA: TGTGCCAGCAGGGGAGGGGACAGGGGATTGTTGGCTTTCTTT
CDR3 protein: CASRGGDRGLLAFF

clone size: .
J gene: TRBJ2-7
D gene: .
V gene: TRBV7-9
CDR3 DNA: TGTGCCAGCAGCTCCCGAGGCGGGGTCTTCCCTCACGAGCAGTACTTC
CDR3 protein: CASSSRGGVFPHEQYF

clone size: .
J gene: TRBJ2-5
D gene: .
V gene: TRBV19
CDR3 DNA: TGTGCCAGTAGTAGGGGGGGGGCCGGTGAGACCCAGTACTTC
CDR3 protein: CASSRGGAGETQYF

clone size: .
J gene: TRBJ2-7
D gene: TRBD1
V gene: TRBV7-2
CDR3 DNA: TGTGCCAGCAGCTTAGTTGGGACAGTTGACTACGAGCAGTACTTC
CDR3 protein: CASSLVGTVDYEQYF

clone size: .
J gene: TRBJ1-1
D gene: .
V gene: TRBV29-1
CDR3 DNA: TGCAGCGGAACAGGGCGACGTGACACTGAAGCTTTCTTT
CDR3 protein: CSGTGRRDTEAFF

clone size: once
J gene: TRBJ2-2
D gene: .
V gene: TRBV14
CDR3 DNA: TGTGCCAGCAGCCAAGTTACCAGCCTAGGTACCGGGGAGCTGTTTTTT
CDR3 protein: CASSQVTSLGTGELFF

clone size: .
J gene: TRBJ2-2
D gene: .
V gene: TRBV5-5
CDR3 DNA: TGTGCCAGCAGCCGAACAGGAGTCGGCACCGGGGAGCTGTTTTTT
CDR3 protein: CASSRTGVGTGELFF

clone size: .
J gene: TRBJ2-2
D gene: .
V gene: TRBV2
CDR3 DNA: TGTGCCAGCAGTGGCACAGCCGCGAACACCGGGGAGCTGTTTTTT
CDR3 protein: CASSGTAANTGELFF

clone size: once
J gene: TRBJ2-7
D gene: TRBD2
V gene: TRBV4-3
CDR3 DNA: TGCGCCAGCAGCCAAGGGACTAGCGGGGGTATCGAGCAGTACTTC
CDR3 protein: CASSQGTSGGIEQYF

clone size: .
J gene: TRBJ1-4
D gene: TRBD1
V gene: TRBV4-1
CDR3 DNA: TGCGCCAGCAGCCACCTCCCAAACAGGGGCCCGAGAGGTGATGAAAAACTGTTTTTT
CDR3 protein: CASSHLPNRGPRGDEKLFF

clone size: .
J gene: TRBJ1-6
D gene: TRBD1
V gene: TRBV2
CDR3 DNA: TGTGCCAGCAGAGGGGACAGGGTACATAATTCACCCCTCCACTTT
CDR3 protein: CASRGDRVHNSPLHF

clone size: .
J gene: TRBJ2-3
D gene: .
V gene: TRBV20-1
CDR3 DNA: TGCAGTGCTAGAGATCTCCCGGCGCAGTATTTT
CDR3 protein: CSARDLPAQYF

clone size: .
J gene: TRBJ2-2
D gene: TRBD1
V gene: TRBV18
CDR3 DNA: TGTGCCAGCTCACAGATTCAGGGGGCGCTTTCCCGAGTCACCGGGGAGCTGTTTTTT
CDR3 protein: CASSQIQGALSRVTGELFF

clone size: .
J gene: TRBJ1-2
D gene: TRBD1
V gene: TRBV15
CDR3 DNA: TGTGCCACCAGCAGGAAGAGACAGGGGGAAAGGCTTAGCTATGGCTACACCTTC
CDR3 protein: CATSRKRQGERLSYGYTF

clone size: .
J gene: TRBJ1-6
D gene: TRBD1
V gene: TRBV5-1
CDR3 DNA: TGCGCCAGCAGCTTGGTGGGACAGGGGAACTCACCCCTCCACTTT
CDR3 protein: CASSLVGQGNSPLHF

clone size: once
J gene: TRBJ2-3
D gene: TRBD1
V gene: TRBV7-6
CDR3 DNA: TGTGCCAGCAGCCCCCCCGGGACAGTCGGAGGTGCACCAGATACGCAGTATTTT
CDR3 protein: CASSPPGTVGGAPDTQYF

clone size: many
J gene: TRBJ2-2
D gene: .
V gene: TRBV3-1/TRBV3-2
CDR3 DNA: TGTGCCAGCCTTGGATCTTGGGCCACCGGGGAGCTGTTTTTT
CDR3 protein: CASLGSWATGELFF